Below, 10 T cell receptor beta chains from the same sample are listed, as sequenced in a study of cytomegalovirus exposure and HLA in healthy donors. The PCR was carried out with 60 Vbeta primers and 13 Jbeta primers. The protocol was immunoSEQ multiplex PCR, while the TCRdb copy is restricted to in-frame clones and leaves out a portion. The data contain more than 100,000 clones, around 87% of them singletons. The sample was PBMCs. The receptors were sampled from a woman aged 25 to 39 in good health and CMV-seronegative.

This clone has a single count. The chain carries TRBV28 and TRBJ1-5, with 8 bases fitting TRBD1. The J segment lost 5 bases and the V segment lost 3 bases, leaving 9 bases of the junction unmatched. There are 16 residues in the CDR3. Germline assignment: CDR1 MDHEN and CDR2 SYDVKM. The CDR3, as DNA: TGTGCCAGCAGTTTTTTTCAGGGGGCATCTTATCAGCCCCAGCATTTT. Encoded protein: CASSFFQGASYQPQHF.

The chain carries TRBV4-2 and TRBJ2-3, with 11 positions matching TRBD2. CDR1 and CDR2 from the germline V gene are LGHNA and YNFKEQ. The CDR3 runs to 17 residues. V dropped 0 bases and J dropped 7; count of bases not matched to a gene: 9. CDR3: CASSQESVAGGPYTQYF. In DNA, the CDR3 is TGTGCCAGCAGCCAAGAAAGTGTAGCGGGGGGGCCCTATACGCAGTATTTT.

The table lists this clone with a count of one. In DNA form, the CDR3 reads TGTGCCAGCAGCCCTATCGGGACAGCTGATAGAGAAGCTTTCTTT. Translation gives CASSPIGTADREAFF. J is TRBJ1-1 and V is TRBV7-3; 7 bases are a match to TRBD1. CDR3 length: 15 amino acids. V lost 5 bases to trimming and J lost 8 bases; unmatched junction nucleotides: 14. Germline CDR1 SGHTA, CDR2 FQGTGA.

The V gene is TRBV5-1, the J gene TRBJ1-1; D might be TRBD1 (5 bases). The V and J ends lost 0 bases and 4 bases respectively, with 13 bases between them. CDR1 is SGHRS, CDR2 YFSETQ, per germline. The CDR3 is 15 residues long. CDR3 nucleotides: TGCGCCAGCAGCTTGGTGTTGAGGGGAGGCACTGAAGCTTTCTTT. This sequence encodes CASSLVLRGGTEAFF.

The chain is built from TRBV30 and TRBJ1-5; 7 nucleotides line up with TRBD1. This CDR3 comprises 14 residues. The trim removed 2 bases at V and 6 bases at J, leaving 7 bases unmatched. Germline V CDR1 and CDR2: GTSNPN, SVGIG (reference sequence). The CDR3 DNA reads as TGTGCCTGGAGTCCTGGGACAGTTAGTCAGCCCCAGCATTTT. Translated, it gives CAWSPGTVSQPQHF.

V usage is TRBV11-2 and J usage is TRBJ2-7; 7 bases line up with TRBD2. CDR3 length: 14 residues. With V trimmed by 4 bases and J by 1 base, 4 bases remained unmatched. Germline CDR1 and CDR2: SGHAT and FQNNGV. The chain's CDR3 is CASSSSGLSYEQYF. The CDR3 nucleotides are TGTGCCAGCAGCTCTAGCGGCTTATCCTACGAGCAGTACTTC. Full variable domain (missing parts from reference TRBV11-2 and TRBJ2-7): EAGVAQSPRYKIIEKRQSVAFWCNPISGHATLYWYQQILGQGPKLLIQFQNNGVVDDSQLPKDRFSAERLKGVDSTLKIQPAKLEDSAVYLCASSSSGLSYEQYFGPGTRLTVT.

The chain employs TRBV5-4 and TRBJ1-1, with D possibly being TRBD1 (5 bases). The CDR3 is made up of 15 amino acids. V shed 3 bases and J shed 0 bases, with 12 bases lying between them. The V gene's germline CDR1 is SGHNT and CDR2 YYREEE (reference sequence). In DNA form, the CDR3 reads TGTGCCAGCAGCTCCCTAGGGGTGATGAACACTGAAGCTTTCTTT. This translates into CASSSLGVMNTEAFF.

The V call is TRBV27, the J call TRBJ2-7; TRBD2 agrees at 9 bases. The trim removed 5 bases at V and 3 bases at J, leaving 5 bases unmatched. There are 14 residues in the CDR3. Germline-derived CDR1 and CDR2 are MNHEY and SMNVEV (reference sequence). Here the CDR3 reads CASSPTSGYYEQYF. DNA for the CDR3: TGTGCCAGCAGTCCTACTAGCGGGTACTACGAGCAGTACTTC.

This clone turned up a few times. The rearrangement joins TRBV6-6 to TRBJ2-3; TRBD2 matches 10 bases. Germline trimming cut 0 bases from V and 6 bases from J; bases unmatched to any gene: 6. Germline CDR1 and CDR2: MNHNY and SVGAGI (reference sequence). This CDR3 spans 16 amino acids. CDR3 sequence reads: CASSYSLAGDPDTQYF. In nucleotides, the CDR3 is TGTGCCAGCAGTTACTCGCTAGCGGGAGATCCGGATACGCAGTATTTT.

V usage is TRBV18 and J usage is TRBJ2-5, with 8 bases aligning to TRBD2. Losses at the gene ends were 1 base for V and 2 bases for J; bases not matched to a gene: 6. Germline CDR1 KGHSH, CDR2 LQKENI. CDR3 length: 16 amino acids. CDR3 nucleotides: TGTGCCAGCTCACCACGCCAGCGGGGGCTTCAAGAGACCCAGTACTTC. This sequence encodes CASSPRQRGLQETQYF.